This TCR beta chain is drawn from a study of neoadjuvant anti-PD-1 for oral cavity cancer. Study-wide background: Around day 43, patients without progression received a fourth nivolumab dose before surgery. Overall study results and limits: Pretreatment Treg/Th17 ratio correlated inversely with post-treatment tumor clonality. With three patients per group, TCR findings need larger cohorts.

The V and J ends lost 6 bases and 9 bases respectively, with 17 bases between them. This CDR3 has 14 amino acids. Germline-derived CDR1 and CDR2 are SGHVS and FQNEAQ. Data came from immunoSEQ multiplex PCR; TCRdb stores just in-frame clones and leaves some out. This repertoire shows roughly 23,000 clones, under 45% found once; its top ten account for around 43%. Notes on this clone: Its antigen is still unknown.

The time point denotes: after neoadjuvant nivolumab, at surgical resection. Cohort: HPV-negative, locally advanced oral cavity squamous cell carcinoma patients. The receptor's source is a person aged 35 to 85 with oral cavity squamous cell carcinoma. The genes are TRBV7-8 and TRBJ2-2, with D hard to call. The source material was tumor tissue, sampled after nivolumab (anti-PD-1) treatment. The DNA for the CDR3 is TGTGCCAGCAGTCCGGCCTCCCGCCACCGGGAGCTGTTTTTT. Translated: CASSPASRHRELFF.